The next 19 T cell receptor beta chains were all read from a single sample in a study of T cell responses to AZD1222 COVID-19 vaccine (dated by TCRdb to the early 2020s). The intended sense of this specimen's time point label: baseline before first vaccination. Library generation was performed with the immunoSEQ multiplex PCR assay. Entries here come from immuneACCESS through TCRdb and include only in-frame sequences with V and J called. Some clones fail to appear in such tables; in the studies checked, an unresolved V gene covers under half of the shortfall, and the cause of the remainder is unknown. For this sample the table gives around 70,000 clones, of which 85% were detected only once. Of the sample, about 20% falls within the top ten clones. The sequencing here drew on peripheral blood, taken on day 0 of AZD1222 vaccination. The receptors were sampled from an adult in good health.

The V and J genes are TRBV25-1 and TRBJ1-2; TRBD1 is a possible D gene (5 bases). The CDR3 covers 15 residues. Per germline, CDR1 MGHDK and CDR2 SYGVNS. V lost 2 bases to trimming and J lost 4 bases, with 14 bases between them. CDR3 sequence (DNA): TGTGCCAGCAGTGAACTGGCGGAGAGGGGCTATGGCTACACCTTC. Translation gives CASSELAERGYGYTF.

This chain links TRBV6-5 with TRBJ2-1; either TRBD1 or TRBD2 may supply D (5 bases each). This CDR3 region has 16 residues. Germline CDR1 reads MNHEY; CDR2 reads SVGAGI. With 4 bases removed from V and 8 bases from J, the gap between germline ends came to 21 bases. The CDR3 loop reads CASSSRGTLLWDEQFF. As DNA, the CDR3 is TGTGCCAGCAGTTCCCGAGGGACCCTTCTTTGGGATGAGCAGTTCTTC.

This chain links TRBV19 with TRBJ1-5; a weak D match, TRBD1 (6 bases). The germline V gene encodes CDR1 LNHDA and CDR2 SQIVND (reference sequence). The V end was cut by 9 bases, the J end by 5 bases, with 11 bases between. The CDR3 loop spans 12 amino acids. The CDR3 is CASCYRDQPQHF. The CDR3 DNA reads as TGTGCCAGCTGCTACAGGGATCAGCCCCAGCATTTT.

This chain joins TRBV18 and TRBJ2-5; possible D gene TRBD2, 6 bases. The germline V gene has CDR1 KGHSH and CDR2 LQKENI. The CDR3 contains 12 residues. V shed 2 bases and J shed 7 bases, with 8 bases lying between them. The CDR3 region has the DNA TGTGCCAGCTCACCATACGGGGGGACCCAGTACTTC. It encodes CASSPYGGTQYF.

This clone was observed a few times. The J gene is TRBJ2-3, the V gene TRBV27, with a weak D call TRBD1 (6 bases). V was pared by 6 bases and J by 5 bases, with 21 bases between. CDR3 length: 16 amino acids. Looked up from germline, CDR1 is MNHEY and CDR2 is SMNVEV (reference sequence). CDR3 region: CASRPLTGLGGDTQYF. The CDR3, as DNA: TGTGCCAGCAGGCCCTTAACAGGGCTAGGGGGAGATACGCAGTATTTT.

This clone has just one count. The V call is TRBV6-5, the J call TRBJ2-1; D unclear. This CDR3 region has 12 residues. From germline, CDR1 is MNHEY and CDR2 SVGAGI. Trimming removed 2 bases from V and 14 bases from J, with 13 bases in between. The CDR3 loop reads CASSYRPDGEFF. For the CDR3, the DNA is TGTGCCAGCAGTTACCGGCCCGACGGCGAGTTCTTC.

The chain couples TRBV23-1 to TRBJ1-4, with 9 bases identical to TRBD1. TRBV23-1 is an ORF, with its function uncertain. The CDR3 runs to 16 residues. Trimming cost V 10 bases and J 2 bases; bases outside gene matches: 11. The CDR3 sequence: CATSRDRESTNEKLFF. CDR3 nucleotide sequence: TGCGCCACATCACGGGACAGGGAGAGCACTAATGAAAAACTGTTTTTT.

V and J are TRBV7-9 and TRBJ2-7, with a weak D call TRBD1 (5 bases). The V end was cut by 0 bases, the J end by 5 bases, with 20 bases between. Germline CDR1 reads SEHNR; CDR2 reads FQNEAQ (reference sequence). The CDR3 loop spans 17 amino acids. This CDR3 reads CASSLAGWGELRHEQYF. CDR3 nucleotide sequence: TGTGCCAGCAGCTTAGCGGGTTGGGGCGAGTTACGACACGAGCAGTACTTC.

The chain employs TRBV4-1 and TRBJ2-3; 10 bases are a match to TRBD2. The CDR3 is made up of 16 amino acids. In germline, CDR1 is MGHRA, CDR2 YSYEKL. With 1 base clipped from V and 6 bases from J, the junction kept 7 bases outside the gene matches. CDR3 region: CASSQARTSGDDTQYF. The CDR3 DNA reads as TGCGCCAGCAGCCAAGCCCGGACTAGCGGAGACGATACGCAGTATTTT.

V usage is TRBV6-5 and J usage is TRBJ2-1; 9 bases align to TRBD2. The junction had 12 bases not matched to a gene; V was cut back by 11 bases and J by 7 bases. Germline CDR1 reads MNHEY; CDR2 reads SVGAGI. The CDR3 sequence is 14 residues long. The CDR3 is CASTVGLAGNEQFF. CDR3 DNA: TGTGCCTCCACCGTTGGCCTAGCGGGGAATGAGCAGTTCTTC.

The chain joins TRBV6-5 to TRBJ2-4, with D uncertain. V lost 5 bases, J lost 0 bases, and 11 bases lay in between. Germline V gene lookup returns CDR1 MNHEY and CDR2 SVGAGI. The CDR3 extends over 15 amino acids. CDR3 loop: CASSKETKAKNIQYF. The CDR3 nucleotides read TGTGCCAGCAGTAAGGAGACAAAAGCCAAAAACATTCAGTACTTC.

This chain connects TRBV11-2 to TRBJ2-7, with no clear D. Germline CDR1 and CDR2: SGHAT and FQNNGV. The V and J ends lost 7 bases and 5 bases respectively, with 15 bases between them. This CDR3 has 13 amino acids. The CDR3 is CASTQSQGHEQYF. The CDR3 DNA reads as TGTGCCAGCACCCAATCCCAAGGGCACGAGCAGTACTTC.

V is TRBV9 and J is TRBJ2-3; 9 positions agree with TRBD2. Germline lookup yields CDR1 SGDLS and CDR2 YYNGEE. The V gene end was trimmed by 2 bases and the J gene end by 3 bases; junction bases not matched to a gene: 7. The CDR3 length is 16 residues. The CDR3 coding sequence is TGTGCCAGCAGCGTGGGAGCGGGGGGAATGACAGATACGCAGTATTTT. Translated: CASSVGAGGMTDTQYF.

This clone appeared once. CDR3 loop: CASSESSLNTIYF. The CDR3 DNA follows: TGTGCCAGCAGTGAGAGTAGTCTAAACACCATATATTTT. J is TRBJ1-3 and V is TRBV2; D is uncertain. Germline assignment: CDR1 SNHLY and CDR2 FYNNEI. The CDR3 is 13 amino acids. Trimming cost V 3 bases and J 6 bases, with 9 bases left between them.

The genes are TRBV11-3 and TRBJ2-1; D is undetermined. Trimming pared 0 bases from V and 6 bases from J, leaving 9 bases between. The CDR3 loop spans 14 amino acids. CDR1 and CDR2 (germline): SGHNT, YENEEA. CDR3 nucleotides: TGTGCCAGCAGCTTAGAAGGGTGGGGCAATGAGCAGTTCTTC. Its translation: CASSLEGWGNEQFF.

The chain employs TRBV11-3 and TRBJ1-1; D not resolved. V was pared by 4 bases and J by 1 base, with 13 bases between. CDR1 and CDR2 (germline): SGHNT, YENEEA. There are 15 residues in the CDR3. CDR3 DNA sequence: TGTGCCAGCAGCTCCCGACTCAACTCGAACACTGAAGCTTTCTTT. Its translation is CASSSRLNSNTEAFF. The whole variable domain, filled in from reference TRBV11-3 and TRBJ1-1, reads EAGVVQSPRYKIIEKKQPVAFWCNPISGHNTLYWYLQNLGQGPELLIRYENEEAVDDSQLPKDRFSAERLKGVDSTLKIQPAELGDSAVYLCASSSRLNSNTEAFFGQGTRLTVV.

The J gene is TRBJ2-2, the V gene TRBV29-1; 7 bases are shared with TRBD1. Germline V gene data show CDR1 as SQVTM and CDR2 as ANQGSEA. J was trimmed by 2 bases and V by 5 bases; bases with no gene match: 5. The CDR3 extends over 14 amino acids. CDR3 DNA: TGCAGCGTTCGCCGGGACAGAAACACCGGGGAGCTGTTTTTT. Protein: CSVRRDRNTGELFF.

The chain recombines TRBV9 with TRBJ1-6, with a possible D match to TRBD1 (5 bases). With 0 bases removed from V and 12 bases from J, the gap between germline ends came to 13 bases. The V gene's germline CDR1 is SGDLS and CDR2 YYNGEE. The CDR3 is made up of 14 amino acids. In DNA, the CDR3 is TGTGCCAGCAGCGTAGTAAGTTGGGGGGGACCCCTCCACTTT. It yields the protein CASSVVSWGGPLHF.

V usage is TRBV5-1 and J usage is TRBJ1-1; 7 bases fit TRBD1. This CDR3 has 14 residues. J lost 3 bases, V lost 6 bases, and 8 bases had no gene match. Germline V gene data show CDR1 as SGHRS and CDR2 as YFSETQ. CDR3 DNA: TGCGCCAGCACAGTGGCAGGGGGAGACACTGAAGCTTTCTTT. This gives the protein CASTVAGGDTEAFF. The full variable domain, rest sourced from reference TRBV5-1 and TRBJ1-1, is KAGVTQTPRYLIKTRGQQVTLSCSPISGHRSVSWYQQTPGQGLQFLFEYFSETQRNKGNFPGRFSGRQFSNSRSEMNVSTLELGDSALYLCASTVAGGDTEAFFGQGTRLTVV.